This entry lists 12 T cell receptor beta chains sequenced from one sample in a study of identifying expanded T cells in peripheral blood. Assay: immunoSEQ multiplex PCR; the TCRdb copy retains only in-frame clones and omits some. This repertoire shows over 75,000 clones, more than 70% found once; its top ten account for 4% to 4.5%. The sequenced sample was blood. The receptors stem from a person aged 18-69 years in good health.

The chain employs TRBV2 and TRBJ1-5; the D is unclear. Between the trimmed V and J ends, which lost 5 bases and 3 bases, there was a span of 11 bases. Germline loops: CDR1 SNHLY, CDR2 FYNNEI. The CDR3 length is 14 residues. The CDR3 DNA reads TGTGCCAGCAGTCGGGCTTTGCCCAATCAGCCCCAGCATTTT. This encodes CASSRALPNQPQHF.

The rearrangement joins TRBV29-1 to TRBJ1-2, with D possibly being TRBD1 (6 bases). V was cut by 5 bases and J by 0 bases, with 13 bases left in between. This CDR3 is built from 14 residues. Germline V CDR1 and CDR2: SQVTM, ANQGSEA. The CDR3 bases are TGCAGCGTTCAGGACAGAGGAGCTAACTATGGCTACACCTTC. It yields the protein CSVQDRGANYGYTF.

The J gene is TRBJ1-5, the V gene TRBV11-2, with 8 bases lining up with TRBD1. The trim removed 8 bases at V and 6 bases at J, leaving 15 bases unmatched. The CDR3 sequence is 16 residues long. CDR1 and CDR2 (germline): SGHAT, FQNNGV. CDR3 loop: CASSTTSGGAGQPQHF. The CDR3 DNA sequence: TGTGCCAGCTCCACAACCTCAGGGGGCGCGGGTCAGCCCCAGCATTTT. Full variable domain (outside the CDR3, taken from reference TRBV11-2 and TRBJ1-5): EAGVAQSPRYKIIEKRQSVAFWCNPISGHATLYWYQQILGQGPKLLIQFQNNGVVDDSQLPKDRFSAERLKGVDSTLKIQPAKLEDSAVYLCASSTTSGGAGQPQHFGDGTRLSIL.

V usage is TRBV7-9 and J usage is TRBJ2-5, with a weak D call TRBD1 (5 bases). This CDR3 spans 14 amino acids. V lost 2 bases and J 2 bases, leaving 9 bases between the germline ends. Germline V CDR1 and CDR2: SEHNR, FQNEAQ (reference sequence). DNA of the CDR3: TGTGCCAGCAGCTTATATTCAGGGCAAGAGACCCAGTACTTC. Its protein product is CASSLYSGQETQYF. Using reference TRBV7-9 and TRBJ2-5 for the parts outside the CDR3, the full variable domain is DTGVSQNPRHKITKRGQNVTFRCDPISEHNRLYWYRQTLGQGPEFLTYFQNEAQLEKSRLLSDRFSAERPKGSFSTLEIQRTEQGDSAMYLCASSLYSGQETQYFGPGTRLLVL.

The CDR3 DNA sequence: TGTGCCAGCAGCTTAGAAGGCGGGAGAGGGAATGAGCAGTTCTTC. This sequence encodes CASSLEGGRGNEQFF. This chain connects TRBV7-6 to TRBJ2-1; TRBD2 agrees at 7 bases. J gave up 7 bases and V 1 base, and 7 bases lay outside the gene matches. Germline V gene sequence: CDR1 SGHVS, CDR2 FNYEAQ. This CDR3 is 15 amino acids long.

CDR3 sequence reads: CASSSLVKDRVRTNYGYTF. The CDR3 DNA is TGTGCCAGCAGCTCTCTCGTTAAAGACAGGGTGAGAACGAACTATGGCTACACCTTC. This chain joins TRBV7-9 and TRBJ1-2; 7 bases line up with TRBD1. The CDR3 is 19 residues long. After removal of 4 bases from V and 2 bases from J, the junction contained 19 bases not matched to a gene. CDR1 and CDR2 from the germline V gene are SEHNR and FQNEAQ (reference sequence).

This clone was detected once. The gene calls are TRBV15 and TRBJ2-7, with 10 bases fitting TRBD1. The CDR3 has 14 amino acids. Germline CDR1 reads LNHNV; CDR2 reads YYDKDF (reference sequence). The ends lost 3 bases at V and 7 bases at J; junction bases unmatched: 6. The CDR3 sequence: CATSRDRGLGEQYF. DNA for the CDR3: TGTGCCACCAGCAGGGACAGGGGGTTGGGTGAGCAGTACTTC. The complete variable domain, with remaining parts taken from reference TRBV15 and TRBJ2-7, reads DAMVIQNPRYQVTQFGKPVTLSCSQTLNHNVMYWYQQKSSQAPKLLFHYYDKDFNNEADTPDNFQSRRPNTSFCFLDIRSPGLGDTAMYLCATSRDRGLGEQYFGPGTRLTVT.

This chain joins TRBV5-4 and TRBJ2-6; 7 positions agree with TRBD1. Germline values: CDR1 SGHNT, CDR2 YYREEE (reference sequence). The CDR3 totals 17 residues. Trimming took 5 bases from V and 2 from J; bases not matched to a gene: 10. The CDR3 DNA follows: TGTGCCAGCAGGCTGGACAGGACGAGAGCTGGGGCCAACGTCCTGACTTTC. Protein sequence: CASRLDRTRAGANVLTF.

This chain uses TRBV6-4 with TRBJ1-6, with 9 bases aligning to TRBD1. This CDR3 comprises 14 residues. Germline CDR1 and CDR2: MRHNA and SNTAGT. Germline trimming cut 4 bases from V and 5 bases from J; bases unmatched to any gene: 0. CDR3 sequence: CASSGDRDNSPLHF. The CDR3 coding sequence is TGTGCCAGCAGTGGGGACAGGGATAATTCACCCCTCCACTTT.

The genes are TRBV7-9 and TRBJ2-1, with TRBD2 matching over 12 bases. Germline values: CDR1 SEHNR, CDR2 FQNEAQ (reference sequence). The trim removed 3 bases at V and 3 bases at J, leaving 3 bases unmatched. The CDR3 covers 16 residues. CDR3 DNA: TGTGCCAGCAGCTTCGGACTAGCGGGGATCTACAATGAGCAGTTCTTC. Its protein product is CASSFGLAGIYNEQFF.

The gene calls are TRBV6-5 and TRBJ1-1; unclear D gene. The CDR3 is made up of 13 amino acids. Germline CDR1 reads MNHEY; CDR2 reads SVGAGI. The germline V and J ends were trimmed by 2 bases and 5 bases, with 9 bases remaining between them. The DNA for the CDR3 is TGTGCCAGCAGTTACGGTGGGGTTACTGAAGCTTTCTTT. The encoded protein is CASSYGGVTEAFF.

CDR3 DNA: TGTGCCAGCAGCCGCCGGGACAGGGGGCGTGGGGAGCTGTTTTTT. This gives the protein CASSRRDRGRGELFF. The genes are TRBV5-4 and TRBJ2-2; 12 bases align to TRBD1. This CDR3 spans 15 amino acids. Looked up from germline, CDR1 is SGHNT and CDR2 is YYREEE (reference sequence). V gave up 4 bases and J gave up 8 bases; unmatched junction bases: 6. Based on the CDR3 plus reference TRBV5-4 and TRBJ2-2, the full variable domain is ETGVTQSPTHLIKTRGQQVTLRCSSQSGHNTVSWYQQALGQGPQFIFQYYREEENGRGNFPPRFSGLQFPNYSSELNVNALELDDSALYLCASSRRDRGRGELFFGEGSRLTVL.